Each of the 17 T cell receptor beta chains below was sequenced from the same sample in a study of T cell responses to AZD1222 COVID-19 vaccine. Generated by immunoSEQ multiplex PCR, the TCRdb table keeps only in-frame clones and is missing some. Of around 120,000 clones in the sample, roughly 92% were seen once. The starting material was peripheral blood, obtained 28 days after the second AZD1222 dose. These receptors came from an adult who received the AZD1222 COVID-19 vaccine.

This clone showed up just once. V and J are TRBV6-5 and TRBJ2-5; D is possibly TRBD1 (6 bases). The V and J ends lost 8 bases and 4 bases respectively, with 14 bases between them. There are 13 residues in the CDR3. The germline V gene encodes CDR1 MNHEY and CDR2 SVGAGI. The CDR3 reads CASSQEGGETQYF. The CDR3 DNA sequence: TGTGCCAGCTCTCAGGAAGGGGGAGAGACCCAGTACTTC.

The chain carries TRBV6-5 and TRBJ1-4; no definite D call. The CDR3 length is 14 residues. V was trimmed by 6 bases and J by 10 bases, leaving 18 bases between them. Germline CDR1 reads MNHEY; CDR2 reads SVGAGI. The CDR3: CASSPTSVEGKLFF. The CDR3 DNA reads as TGTGCCAGCAGCCCGACCTCCGTCGAGGGAAAACTGTTTTTT.

The chain is built from TRBV27 and TRBJ2-7; 9 bases align to TRBD2. Per germline, CDR1 MNHEY and CDR2 SMNVEV (reference sequence). The CDR3 contains 14 residues. V was clipped by 6 bases and J by 3 bases; unmatched bases: 6. The CDR3 reads CASRQRREGYEQYF. CDR3 in DNA: TGTGCCAGCAGGCAGAGGCGGGAGGGCTACGAGCAGTACTTC.

The V call is TRBV19, the J call TRBJ2-3, with 9 bases that match TRBD2. CDR1 and CDR2 from the germline V gene are LNHDA and SQIVND (reference sequence). The CDR3 is made up of 18 amino acids. Losses at the gene ends were 8 bases for V and 8 bases for J; bases not matched to a gene: 23. The DNA for the CDR3 is TGTGCCAGTGGATCGGACTTCGGGCTAGCGGGACGCCAGGGTACGCAGTATTTT. This codes for CASGSDFGLAGRQGTQYF. Drawing the rest from reference TRBV19 and TRBJ2-3, the complete variable domain is DGGITQSPKYLFRKEGQNVTLSCEQNLNHDAMYWYRQDPGQGLRLIYYSQIVNDFQKGDIAEGYSVSREKKESFPLTVTSAQKNPTAFYLCASGSDFGLAGRQGTQYFGPGTRLTVL.

V is TRBV11-3 and J is TRBJ2-6, with TRBD1 identical over 7 bases. The CDR3 contains 17 residues. Losses at the gene ends were 5 bases for V and 0 bases for J; bases not matched to a gene: 7. Germline V lookup: CDR1 SGHNT, CDR2 YENEEA. The CDR3 reads CASSPRDSLSGANVLTF. DNA for the CDR3: TGTGCCAGCAGCCCAAGGGACAGCCTCTCTGGGGCCAACGTCCTGACTTTC.

The chain employs TRBV9 and TRBJ2-3; either TRBD1 or TRBD2 may supply D (6 bases each). CDR1 is SGDLS and CDR2 is YYNGEE in the germline V gene. The germline V and J ends were trimmed by 0 bases and 6 bases, with 20 bases remaining between them. The CDR3 has 17 amino acids. CDR3 sequence: CASSVARGRTSSDTQYF. CDR3 sequence (DNA): TGTGCCAGCAGCGTAGCCCGGGGGCGCACCTCTTCCGATACGCAGTATTTT.

This chain connects TRBV6-2 or TRBV6-3 to TRBJ2-2, with 11 bases identical to TRBD2. Trimming took 10 bases from V and 5 from J; bases not matched to a gene: 12. The CDR3 contains 16 residues. CDR1 and CDR2 from the germline V gene are MNHEY and SVGEGT. This chain's CDR3 is CATSGTTSGSTGELFF. CDR3 coding DNA: TGTGCCACCAGCGGTACTACTAGCGGGAGTACCGGGGAGCTGTTTTTT.

This chain joins TRBV15 and TRBJ1-5; 7 bases match TRBD1. V lost 5 bases and J lost 0; bases outside the gene matches: 10. Germline V gene sequence: CDR1 LNHNV, CDR2 YYDKDF (reference sequence). The CDR3 contains 17 residues. The CDR3 spells CATSPTTGSFSNQPQHF. CDR3 nucleotide sequence: TGTGCCACCAGCCCCACGACAGGGTCCTTTAGCAATCAGCCCCAGCATTTT. Combining the CDR3 with reference TRBV15 and TRBJ1-5 gives the whole variable domain DAMVIQNPRYQVTQFGKPVTLSCSQTLNHNVMYWYQQKSSQAPKLLFHYYDKDFNNEADTPDNFQSRRPNTSFCFLDIRSPGLGDTAMYLCATSPTTGSFSNQPQHFGDGTRLSIL.

This chain connects TRBV6-4 to TRBJ2-1, with TRBD2 identical over 9 bases. Germline V CDR1 and CDR2: MRHNA, SNTAGT. The CDR3 is 16 amino acids. V was clipped by 6 bases and J by 0 bases; unmatched bases: 6. The CDR3 nucleotides read TGTGCCAGCAGCCTAGCGGGATTCGTCTCCTACAATGAGCAGTTCTTC. This translates into CASSLAGFVSYNEQFF.

CDR3 nucleotide sequence: TGTGCCAGCAGCTTAAGGCCGGGGGGAGTCTCTGGAAACACCATATATTTT. Its protein is CASSLRPGGVSGNTIYF. The rearrangement links TRBV7-9 to TRBJ1-3; maybe TRBD1 (5 bases). Germline CDR1 SEHNR, CDR2 FQNEAQ (reference sequence). The germline V and J ends were trimmed by 2 bases and 0 bases, with 14 bases remaining between them. The CDR3 loop spans 17 amino acids.

The genes are TRBV11-3 and TRBJ2-7; D gene uncertain. The germline V gene encodes CDR1 SGHNT and CDR2 YENEEA. The ends were cut back, 10 bases at V and 1 base at J, with 11 bases in the middle. CDR3 length equals 12 residues. CDR3 residues: CANEARSYEQYF. In DNA form, the CDR3 reads TGTGCCAATGAAGCGCGGTCCTACGAGCAGTACTTC.

The chain joins TRBV25-1 to TRBJ1-4; D uncertain. Germline V lookup: CDR1 MGHDK, CDR2 SYGVNS. The CDR3 runs 13 residues. The V end lost 7 bases, the J end lost 5 bases, and 11 bases lay between the germline ends. CDR3 coding DNA: TGTGCCAGCACCGGGCCGTGGAATGAAAAACTGTTTTTT. Protein: CASTGPWNEKLFF.

The chain has TRBV19 and TRBJ1-5; D may be TRBD1 (6 bases). CDR1 and CDR2 (germline): LNHDA, SQIVND (reference sequence). The CDR3 spans 14 residues. V dropped 5 bases and J dropped 5 bases, with 13 bases sitting between them. DNA of the CDR3: TGTGCCAGTAGTCCTACAGGGAAGGATCAGCCCCAGCATTTT. Translation gives CASSPTGKDQPQHF.

The chain links TRBV7-9 to TRBJ2-7, with D possibly being TRBD1 (5 bases). The CDR3 sequence is 12 residues long. The germline V and J ends were trimmed by 6 bases and 3 bases, with 9 bases remaining between them. CDR1 and CDR2 (germline): SEHNR, FQNEAQ (reference sequence). Written as DNA, the CDR3 is TGTGCCAGCAGTGACAGACACTACGAGCAGTACTTC. It codes for CASSDRHYEQYF.

This chain connects TRBV4-2 to TRBJ2-5, with 7 bases aligning to TRBD1. The trim removed 2 bases at V and 2 bases at J, leaving 2 bases unmatched. Germline CDR1 is LGHNA and CDR2 is YNFKEQ. The CDR3 consists of 14 residues. The CDR3 nucleotides are TGTGCCAGCAGCCAATCGGGACAGCAAGAGACCCAGTACTTC. Residues: CASSQSGQQETQYF.

This clone was observed a single time. This rearrangement joins TRBV27 to TRBJ2-7; tentatively, D is TRBD1 (5 bases). The CDR3 is made up of 14 amino acids. Trimming removed 2 bases at V and 1 base at J, with 9 bases between. The germline gives CDR1 MNHEY, CDR2 SMNVEV (reference sequence). The CDR3 is CASSLVQGSYEQYF. CDR3 coding DNA: TGTGCCAGCAGTTTAGTGCAGGGTTCCTACGAGCAGTACTTC.

The chain carries TRBV5-8 and TRBJ2-7; no reliable D call. The CDR3 runs to 12 residues. Looked up from germline, CDR1 is SGHTS and CDR2 is YDEGEE. Trimming left V 1 base short and J 3 bases short, with 5 bases between. This CDR3 reads CASSLLGYEQYF. Written as DNA, the CDR3 is TGTGCCAGCAGCTTGTTAGGCTACGAGCAGTACTTC. The full variable domain, rest sourced from reference TRBV5-8 and TRBJ2-7, is EAGVTQSPTHLIKTRGQQATLRCSPISGHTSVYWYQQALGLGLQFLLWYDEGEERNRGNFPPRFSGRQFPNYSSELNVNALELEDSALYLCASSLLGYEQYFGPGTRLTVT.